In this sample, the clone carrying this T cell receptor beta chain turned up many times. Amplified TCR beta CDR3 regions were obtained using RNA transcripts as template. Second-round multiplex PCR came after first-round RT-PCR with HTBI primers. In TCRdb, the multiplex PCR reads were re-called with MiXCR into one record per CDR3 protein. The repertoire holds 150,000 to 200,000 distinct CDR3 sequences, with roughly two fifths as singletons. Exclusion covered patients with other autoimmune diseases or uncontrolled infections (as well as pregnancy or lactation). The data are from a study of Graves' ophthalmopathy and Graves' hyperthyroidism. The ends were cut back, 5 bases at V and 0 bases at J, with 13 bases in the middle. The CDR3 sequence is 14 residues long. Germline V lookup: CDR1 DFQATT, CDR2 SNEGSKA (reference sequence).

This sequence originates from a woman between 35 and 50 years old with Graves' ophthalmopathy. Sequenced input: peripheral blood. The rearrangement uses TRBV20-1 and TRBJ1-2; D possibly corresponds to TRBD1 (6 bases). This CDR3 is CSAGGGATNYGYTF. In DNA, the CDR3 is TGCAGTGCTGGGGGGGGGGCCACTAACTATGGCTACACCTTC.